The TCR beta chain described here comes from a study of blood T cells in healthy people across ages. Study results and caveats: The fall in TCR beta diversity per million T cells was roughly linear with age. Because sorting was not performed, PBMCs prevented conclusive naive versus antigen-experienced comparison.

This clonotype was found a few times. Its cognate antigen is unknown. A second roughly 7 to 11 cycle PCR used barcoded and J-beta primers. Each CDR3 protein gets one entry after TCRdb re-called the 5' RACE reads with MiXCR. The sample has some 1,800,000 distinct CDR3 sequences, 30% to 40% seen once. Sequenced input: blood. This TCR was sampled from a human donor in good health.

The CDR3 loop is CASSDADRANEKLFF. The CDR3 DNA reads as TGTGCCAGCAGTGACGCCGACAGGGCTAATGAAAAACTGTTTTTT. The rearrangement joins TRBV6-4 to TRBJ1-4; 7 bases are shared with TRBD1. The trim removed 2 bases at V and 3 bases at J, leaving 3 bases unmatched. Germline values: CDR1 MRHNA, CDR2 SNTAGT. The CDR3 runs 15 residues.